One sample yielded the 16 T cell receptor beta chains listed below, sequenced in a study of blood T cell repertoires in COVID-19. Profiled with immunoSEQ multiplex PCR; TCRdb holds only in-frame clones, not every one. This sample has 150,000 to 200,000 clones, with around nine tenths found just once. The specimen sequenced was peripheral blood. These receptors all come from a man younger than 30 with active or convalescent COVID-19.

V usage is TRBV19 and J usage is TRBJ1-5, with D maybe TRBD1 (5 bases). The CDR3 extends over 14 amino acids. Trimming left V 3 bases short and J 1 base short, with 7 bases between. Germline V gene data show CDR1 as LNHDA and CDR2 as SQIVND (reference sequence). DNA of the CDR3: TGTGCCAGTAGTATGGGGGGGAGCAATCAGCCCCAGCATTTT. The encoded protein is CASSMGGSNQPQHF.

V usage is TRBV4-1 and J usage is TRBJ2-2; TRBD2 matches 13 bases. Germline CDR1 MGHRA, CDR2 YSYEKL. V was pared by 2 bases and J by 5 bases, with 17 bases of the junction left unmatched. The CDR3 length is 21 residues. CDR3 sequence (DNA): TGCGCCAGCAGCCAATTAGAGCTGGGACTAGCGGGAAAAGGAGGGACCGGGGAGCTGTTTTTT. This encodes CASSQLELGLAGKGGTGELFF.

In its sample, this clone was seen a few times. The V and J genes are TRBV13 and TRBJ1-4; maybe TRBD1 (5 bases). Germline values: CDR1 PRHDT, CDR2 FYEKMQ (reference sequence). There are 15 residues in the CDR3. V was pared by 2 bases and J by 7 bases, with 14 bases between. The CDR3 nucleotides are TGTGCCAGCAGCTTAAGGGGATTAAGGGGTGAAAAACTGTTTTTT. Its translation: CASSLRGLRGEKLFF.

The chain couples TRBV28 to TRBJ1-6, with TRBD1 as a possible D gene (6 bases). The V gene lost 6 bases and the J gene lost 8 bases, with 17 bases spanning the gap. CDR1 is MDHEN and CDR2 is SYDVKM in the germline V gene. The CDR3 extends over 15 amino acids. DNA for the CDR3: TGTGCCAGCAGCACAGGGAGTTTGGTGTATTCACCCCTCCACTTT. This sequence encodes CASSTGSLVYSPLHF.

The genes are TRBV27 and TRBJ2-7, with a weak D call TRBD1 (6 bases). Germline V CDR1 and CDR2: MNHEY, SMNVEV (reference sequence). V lost 6 bases to trimming and J lost 4 bases, with 19 bases between them. This CDR3 is built from 15 residues. The CDR3 region is CASSSPGHYLYEQYV. In nucleotides, the CDR3 is TGTGCCAGCAGCTCCCCGGGACATTACCTTTACGAGCAGTACGTC.

V usage is TRBV7-8 and J usage is TRBJ1-1; D remains ambiguous. V was clipped by 5 bases and J by 8 bases, with 12 bases between them. Germline-derived CDR1 and CDR2 are SGHVS and FQNEAQ. This CDR3 has 12 residues. DNA of the CDR3: TGTGCCAGCAGCCTCCGGGAAGTAGAAGCTTTCTTT. Amino acids: CASSLREVEAFF. Full variable domain (missing parts from reference TRBV7-8 and TRBJ1-1): GAGVSQSPRYKVAKRGQDVALRCDPISGHVSLFWYQQALGQGPEFLTYFQNEAQLDKSGLPSDRFFAERPEGSVSTLKIQRTQQEDSAVYLCASSLREVEAFFGQGTRLTVV.

For the CDR3, the DNA is TGTGCCAGCAGACGGACAGGGGGTAGTGAGCAGTTCTTC. Protein product: CASRRTGGSEQFF. The chain links TRBV6-5 to TRBJ2-1; 10 positions agree with TRBD1. The germline gives CDR1 MNHEY, CDR2 SVGAGI. J lost 9 bases, V lost 6 bases, and 5 bases had no gene match. This CDR3 has 13 amino acids.

V is TRBV5-5 and J is TRBJ2-1; possible D gene TRBD2, 5 bases. Trimming cost V 4 bases and J 3 bases, with 14 bases left between them. CDR3 length: 15 residues. The germline V gene encodes CDR1 SGHKS and CDR2 YYEKEE (reference sequence). The CDR3 is CASSVLGSDYNEQFF. In DNA, the CDR3 is TGTGCCAGCAGCGTATTGGGGAGTGACTACAATGAGCAGTTCTTC.

Written as DNA, the CDR3 is TGTGCCAGCAGTGAGGGGACAGGCCTCTCTTACGAGCAGTACGTC. Encoded protein: CASSEGTGLSYEQYV. The rearrangement joins TRBV2 to TRBJ2-7, with 8 bases lining up with TRBD1. The CDR3 totals 15 residues. Unmatched junction bases numbered 8, after V lost 3 bases and J lost 4 bases. Germline values: CDR1 SNHLY, CDR2 FYNNEI.

The rearrangement joins TRBV4-1 to TRBJ2-7; 11 bases are a match to TRBD2. Trimming cost V 4 bases and J 6 bases; bases outside gene matches: 17. The CDR3 extends over 18 amino acids. The germline V gene has CDR1 MGHRA and CDR2 YSYEKL. The CDR3 bases are TGCGCCAGCAGCCCTCAACTAGCGGGAGCTAGCATTTTGGGCGAGCAGTACTTC. It translates to CASSPQLAGASILGEQYF.

This chain connects TRBV5-1 to TRBJ2-1; TRBD1 matches 9 bases. The CDR3 is 14 amino acids. CDR1 is SGHRS and CDR2 is YFSETQ in the germline V gene. The junction had 2 bases not matched to a gene; V was cut back by 2 bases and J by 5 bases. The CDR3 DNA is TGCGCCAGCAGCTTTGGACAGGGGAACAATGAGCAGTTCTTC. Translation gives CASSFGQGNNEQFF.

A remark on this clone: A junction end diverges from the germline sequence, so it may reflect a read error. V gene TRBV19 combines with J gene TRBJ1-2; 10 bases align to TRBD1. The CDR3 has 13 residues. CDR1 and CDR2 from the germline V gene are LNHDA and SQIVND (reference sequence). CDR3: CASTPGQGFFSAF. The CDR3 DNA sequence: TGTGCCAGTACTCCGGGACAGGGGTTCTTCAGCGCCTTC. The variable domain in full, with the rest retrieved from reference TRBV19 and TRBJ1-2, is DGGITQSPKYLFRKEGQNVTLSCEQNLNHDAMYWYRQDPGQGLRLIYYSQIVNDFQKGDIAEGYSVSREKKESFPLTVTSAQKNPTAFYLCASTPGQGFFSAFGSGTRLTVV.

V usage is TRBV7-9 and J usage is TRBJ1-1; a possible D gene is TRBD1 (5 bases). Trimming stripped 6 bases from V and 10 bases from J, with 21 bases between. Germline CDR1 reads SEHNR; CDR2 reads FQNEAQ (reference sequence). The CDR3 spans 14 residues. The CDR3 spells CASSLSQDRSRAFF. For the CDR3, the DNA is TGTGCCAGCAGTCTCTCACAGGACCGATCGCGAGCTTTCTTT.

J is TRBJ1-4 and V is TRBV9, with TRBD1 matching over 8 bases. The V and J ends lost 2 bases and 8 bases, in that order; junction bases with no gene match: 5. The CDR3 spans 14 residues. CDR1 SGDLS and CDR2 YYNGEE come from the germline V gene. The CDR3 DNA reads TGTGCCAGCAGCGTTAACCCAGGGGGCGAAAAACTGTTTTTT. Encoded protein: CASSVNPGGEKLFF. The variable domain in full, with the rest retrieved from reference TRBV9 and TRBJ1-4, is DSGVTQTPKHLITATGQRVTLRCSPRSGDLSVYWYQQSLDQGLQFLIQYYNGEERAKGNILERFSAQQFPDLHSELNLSSLELGDSALYFCASSVNPGGEKLFFGSGTQLSVL.

This chain connects TRBV19 to TRBJ2-3; TRBD1 matches at 8 bases. Germline V gene sequence: CDR1 LNHDA, CDR2 SQIVND (reference sequence). The length of the CDR3 is 15 residues. The trim removed 1 base at V and 2 bases at J, leaving 2 bases unmatched. CDR3 protein: CASSIGTGYTDTQYF. The DNA for the CDR3 is TGTGCCAGTAGTATAGGGACAGGGTACACAGATACGCAGTATTTT.

Here the CDR3 reads CASSTGVGTEAFF. CDR3 in DNA: TGTGCCAGCAGCACAGGGGTTGGCACTGAAGCTTTCTTT. The rearrangement links TRBV7-9 to TRBJ1-1, with TRBD1 matching over 7 bases. The germline V gene encodes CDR1 SEHNR and CDR2 FQNEAQ (reference sequence). V dropped 5 bases and J dropped 4; count of bases not matched to a gene: 4. The CDR3 consists of 13 residues.